Listed below are T cell receptor beta chains from one sample, sequenced in a study of blood T cell repertoires in COVID-19. Sequenced by immunoSEQ multiplex PCR; TCRdb stores in-frame clones only, minus some. The data contain approximately 300,000 clones, approximately 86% of them singletons. The sequenced sample was peripheral blood. Receptor source: a woman aged 45-65 years who had recovered from COVID-19. Each CDR3 is given with its conserved first and last residue. Each record gives: clone size, V gene, J gene, D gene, CDR3 protein, CDR3 DNA. D genes are given only for firm matches. Size is stated for part of the rows, as once, few or many counts, or as a class when the clone is expanded.

size: NA
V: TRBV29-1
J: TRBJ1-2
D: TRBD1
CDR3: CSAGRTGGLRSNYGYTF
DNA: TGCAGCGCTGGTAGGACAGGGGGGCTTCGTTCTAACTATGGCTACACCTTC

size: NA
V: TRBV19
J: TRBJ2-7
D: NA
CDR3: CASSIRTSYEQYF
DNA: TGTGCCAGTAGTATAAGGACAAGCTACGAGCAGTACTTC

size: NA
V: TRBV24-1
J: TRBJ2-2
D: TRBD1
CDR3: CATSDHGTERGTGELFF
DNA: TGTGCCACCAGTGACCATGGGACAGAAAGGGGGACCGGGGAGCTGTTTTTT

size: NA
V: TRBV29-1
J: TRBJ2-1
D: TRBD2
CDR3: CSVHSGSPNEQFF
DNA: TGCAGCGTTCATAGCGGGAGCCCCAATGAGCAGTTCTTC

size: NA
V: TRBV3-1/TRBV3-2
J: TRBJ2-7
D: TRBD1
CDR3: CASSTQGTGIRAQYF
DNA: TGTGCCAGCAGCACACAAGGGACAGGGATCCGTGCGCAGTACTTC

size: NA
V: TRBV7-6
J: TRBJ2-7
D: TRBD1
CDR3: CASSSWGQGTYEQYF
DNA: TGTGCCAGCAGCTCCTGGGGACAGGGCACCTACGAGCAGTACTTC

size: NA
V: TRBV3-1/TRBV3-2
J: TRBJ2-1
D: TRBD2
CDR3: CASSPSGTSGGASYNEQFF
DNA: TGTGCCAGCAGCCCGTCCGGGACTAGCGGGGGGGCCTCCTACAATGAGCAGTTCTTC

size: NA
V: TRBV29-1
J: TRBJ1-1
D: NA
CDR3: CSVEGELRGNTEAFF
DNA: TGCAGCGTTGAAGGGGAACTTCGGGGGAACACTGAAGCTTTCTTT

size: NA
V: TRBV11-2
J: TRBJ2-7
D: NA
CDR3: CASSLGQTFSYDEQYF
DNA: TGTGCCAGCAGCTTAGGACAGACGTTTTCATACGACGAGCAGTACTTC

size: NA
V: TRBV7-3
J: TRBJ1-2
D: TRBD1
CDR3: CASSLEQGAGGYTF
DNA: TGTGCCAGCAGCTTAGAACAGGGGGCGGGTGGCTACACCTTC

size: NA
V: TRBV4-3
J: TRBJ1-5
D: TRBD1
CDR3: CASSQDFGQGWSNQPQHF
DNA: TGCGCCAGCAGCCAAGATTTTGGACAGGGTTGGAGCAATCAGCCCCAGCATTTT

size: NA
V: TRBV5-1
J: TRBJ1-2
D: TRBD1
CDR3: CASSLSAGGAFNYGYTF
DNA: TGCGCCAGCAGCTTGTCGGCAGGGGGCGCGTTCAACTATGGCTACACCTTC

size: once
V: TRBV7-2
J: TRBJ1-2
D: TRBD1
CDR3: CASSWDRVSPYGYTF
DNA: TGTGCCAGCAGCTGGGACAGGGTCAGCCCCTATGGCTACACCTTC

size: few
V: TRBV6-5
J: TRBJ1-4
D: TRBD1
CDR3: CASSYSGTGSEKLFF
DNA: TGTGCCAGCAGTTACTCCGGGACAGGGAGTGAAAAACTGTTTTTT

size: NA
V: TRBV10-3
J: TRBJ2-3
D: TRBD2
CDR3: CAISDRGLAGNTKGDTQYF
DNA: TGTGCCATCAGTGATCGCGGACTAGCGGGAAACACGAAAGGGGATACGCAGTATTTT

size: NA
V: TRBV6-2/TRBV6-3
J: TRBJ2-7
D: TRBD1
CDR3: CASSYLPGQGTYEQYF
DNA: TGTGCCAGCAGTTACCTACCGGGACAGGGAACCTACGAGCAGTACTTC

size: NA
V: TRBV11-1
J: TRBJ2-5
D: TRBD1
CDR3: CASSWDRVTQETQYF
DNA: TGTGCCAGCAGTTGGGACAGGGTCACTCAAGAGACCCAGTACTTC

size: NA
V: TRBV27
J: TRBJ2-5
D: NA
CDR3: CASSQGQETQYF
DNA: TGTGCCAGCAGTCAGGGGCAAGAGACCCAGTACTTC

size: NA
V: TRBV2
J: TRBJ2-2
D: NA
CDR3: CASGVGGGELFF
DNA: TGTGCCAGCGGAGTAGGGGGCGGGGAGCTGTTTTTT

size: few
V: TRBV2
J: TRBJ2-7
D: NA
CDR3: CASTGTGLPGEQYF
DNA: TGTGCCAGCACCGGAACCGGACTCCCCGGCGAGCAGTACTTC

size: NA
V: TRBV7-9
J: TRBJ1-6
D: NA
CDR3: CASSLAQGDSPLHF
DNA: TGTGCCAGCAGCTTAGCACAGGGTGATTCACCCCTCCACTTT

size: NA
V: TRBV18
J: TRBJ1-2
D: NA
CDR3: CASSPRLTPGTF
DNA: TGTGCCAGCTCACCCCGCTTGACACCTGGCACCTTC

size: NA
V: TRBV7-2
J: TRBJ2-3
D: TRBD2
CDR3: CASSMGLAGVGTQYF
DNA: TGTGCCAGCAGCATGGGACTAGCGGGAGTAGGAACGCAGTATTTT

size: NA
V: TRBV9
J: TRBJ1-1
D: TRBD1
CDR3: CASSEFQGERTEAFF
DNA: TGTGCCAGCAGCGAATTTCAGGGGGAGCGCACTGAAGCTTTCTTT